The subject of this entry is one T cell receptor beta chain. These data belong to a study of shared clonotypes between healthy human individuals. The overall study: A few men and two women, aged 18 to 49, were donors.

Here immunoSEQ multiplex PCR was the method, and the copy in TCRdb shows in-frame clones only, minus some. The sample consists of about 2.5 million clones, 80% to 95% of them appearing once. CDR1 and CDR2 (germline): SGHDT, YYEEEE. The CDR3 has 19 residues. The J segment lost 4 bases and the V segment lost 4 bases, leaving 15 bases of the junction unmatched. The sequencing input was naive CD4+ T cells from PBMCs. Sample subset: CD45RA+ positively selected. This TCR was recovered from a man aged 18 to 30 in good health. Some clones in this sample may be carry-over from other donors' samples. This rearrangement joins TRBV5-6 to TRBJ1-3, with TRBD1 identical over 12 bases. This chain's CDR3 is CASSPNRDRGLGLGNTIYF. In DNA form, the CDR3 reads TGTGCCAGCAGCCCCAACCGGGACAGGGGGCTCGGATTGGGAAACACCATATATTTT. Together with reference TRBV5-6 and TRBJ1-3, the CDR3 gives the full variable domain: DAGVTQSPTHLIKTRGQQVTLRCSPKSGHDTVSWYQQALGQGPQFIFQYYEEEERQRGNFPDRFSGHQFPNYSSELNVNALLLGDSALYLCASSPNRDRGLGLGNTIYFGEGSWLTVV.